This TCR beta chain was observed in a study of T cell responses to AZD1222 COVID-19 vaccine. Study in general: Second-dose intervals near 4 or 12 weeks were combined. Study-wide points: Sampled repertoires all dated from after the peak T cell response.

TCRdb's copy holds only in-frame clones and misses some; the assay was immunoSEQ multiplex PCR. The sample records roughly 100,000 clones, around 91% being singletons. The CDR3 length is 16 residues. Trimming cost V 0 bases and J 8 bases, with 18 bases left between them. Germline values: CDR1 LGHNA, CDR2 YSLEER. To note about this clone: Its antigen remains unknown.

The sample here was peripheral blood, taken on day 0 of AZD1222 vaccination. The source is an adult in good health. The chain combines TRBV4-3 with TRBJ2-3; the D gene could be TRBD1 or TRBD2 (6 bases each). CDR3 sequence: CASSQEPLGGIVTQYF. In nucleotides, the CDR3 is TGCGCCAGCAGCCAAGAACCCTTAGGGGGGATCGTTACGCAGTATTTT.